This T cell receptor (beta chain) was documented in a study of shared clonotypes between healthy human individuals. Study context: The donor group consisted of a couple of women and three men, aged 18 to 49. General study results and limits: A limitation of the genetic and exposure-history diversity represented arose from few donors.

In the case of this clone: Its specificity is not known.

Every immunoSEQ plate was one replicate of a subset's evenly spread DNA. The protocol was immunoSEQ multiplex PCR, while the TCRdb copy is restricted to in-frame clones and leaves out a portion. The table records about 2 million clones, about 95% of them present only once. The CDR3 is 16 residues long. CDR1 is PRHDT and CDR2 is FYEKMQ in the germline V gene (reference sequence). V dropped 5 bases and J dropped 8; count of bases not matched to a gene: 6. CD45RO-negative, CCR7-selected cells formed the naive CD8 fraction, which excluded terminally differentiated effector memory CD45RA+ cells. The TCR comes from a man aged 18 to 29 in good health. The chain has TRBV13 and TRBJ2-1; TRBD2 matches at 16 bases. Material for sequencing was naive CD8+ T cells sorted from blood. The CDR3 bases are TGTGCCAGCAGCGAGGGACTAGCGGGGGGGCTTTATGAGCAGTTCTTC. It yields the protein CASSEGLAGGLYEQFF.